In this sample, the clone carrying this TCR beta chain turned up many times. Its antigen is undetermined. RNA transcripts yielded amplified TCR beta CDR3 regions. The HTBI primer set served for first-round RT-PCR of the TCR CDR3. From the multiplex PCR reads, TCRdb called clonotypes with MiXCR, one entry per CDR3 protein. Found here are roughly 660,000 distinct CDR3 sequences, roughly 17% of them singletons; the top ten hold 15% to 18%. The diagnostic basis comprised clinical symptoms, serum thyroxine and TRAb, thyroid ultrasound and orbital computed tomography. This specimen comes from a study of T cells in Graves' hyperthyroidism and ophthalmopathy. Study-wide context: Upon initial diagnosis and before any treatment, peripheral blood was collected. Overall study findings and caveats: Most thyroid clonotypes expanded above 0.001 were also detected in blood.

V was trimmed by 3 bases and J by 5 bases, leaving 12 bases between them. The CDR3 runs 14 residues. Sequenced material: blood. The rearrangement uses TRBV12-3 or TRBV12-4 and TRBJ2-3; D might be TRBD1 (6 bases). The receptor was isolated from a man aged 50 to 59 with Graves' hyperthyroidism. The CDR3 loop reads CASSFYREGDTQYF. For the CDR3, the DNA is TGTGCCAGCAGTTTCTACAGGGAAGGAGATACGCAGTATTTT.